Each of the 26 T cell receptor beta chains below was sequenced from the same sample in a study of blood T cell repertoires in COVID-19. Assay: immunoSEQ multiplex PCR; the TCRdb copy retains only in-frame clones and omits some. Of 140,000 or so clones listed, roughly 84% are singletons. The sample was peripheral blood. The receptors were gathered from a man aged 25-45 years with COVID-19, enrolled during active disease.

This clone was recorded once. V and J are TRBV11-3 and TRBJ1-1; 9 nucleotides match TRBD1. The V segment lost 5 bases and the J segment 5 bases; nucleotides outside the gene matches: 6. Per germline, CDR1 SGHNT and CDR2 YENEEA. There are 14 residues in the CDR3. The CDR3 is CASSPGQGRTEAFF. As DNA, the CDR3 is TGTGCCAGCAGCCCCGGACAGGGGCGGACTGAAGCTTTCTTT.

This clone was found a few times. The rearrangement joins TRBV10-2 to TRBJ1-1; no definite D call. V was shortened by 6 bases and J by 1 base, with 9 bases between the two germline ends. Germline loops: CDR1 WSHSY, CDR2 SAAADI. The CDR3 is made up of 13 amino acids. This chain's CDR3 is CASRLGSNTEAFF. CDR3 nucleotides: TGCGCCAGCAGACTAGGTTCGAACACTGAAGCTTTCTTT.

The chain couples TRBV11-2 to TRBJ2-7, with D tentatively TRBD2 (7 bases). Deletions cut 1 base from V and 2 bases from J, with 18 bases between. The V gene's germline CDR1 is SGHAT and CDR2 FQNNGV. This CDR3 spans 17 amino acids. The DNA for the CDR3 is TGTGCCAGCAGCTTAGTTGGGGGGCGGGAGACAACCTACGAGCAGTACTTC. Amino acids: CASSLVGGRETTYEQYF.

In this sample, this clone turned up once. The DNA for the CDR3 is TGTGCCAGCAGCCCGACAGCAAGCTCTGGGGCCAACGTCCTGACTTTC. This sequence encodes CASSPTASSGANVLTF. The chain uses TRBV4-2 and TRBJ2-6; possibly TRBD1 for D (5 bases). Germline CDR1 is LGHNA and CDR2 is YNFKEQ. The V end was cut by 4 bases, the J end by 0 bases, with 10 bases between. This CDR3 is 16 amino acids long.

The chain uses TRBV30 and TRBJ1-6; weak D call: TRBD1 (5 bases). V was cut by 0 bases and J by 0 bases, with 12 bases left in between. The V gene's germline CDR1 is GTSNPN and CDR2 SVGIG (reference sequence). The length of the CDR3 is 17 residues. The CDR3 is CAWSVVRASSYNSPLHF. The CDR3 region has the DNA TGTGCCTGGAGTGTGGTCAGGGCTAGCTCCTATAATTCACCCCTCCACTTT.

This clone was found a few times. The CDR3 DNA reads TGTGTCGGCGGGGCTGGCGGCTACACCTTC. Residues: CVGGAGGYTF. The genes are TRBV6-4 and TRBJ1-2; tentatively, D is TRBD1 (5 bases). This CDR3 has 10 residues. Germline V gene data show CDR1 as MRHNA and CDR2 as SNTAGT.

The chain couples TRBV20-1 to TRBJ2-5; D possibly corresponds to TRBD2 (5 bases). The CDR3 runs to 11 residues. Looked up from germline, CDR1 is DFQATT and CDR2 is SNEGSKA (reference sequence). The CDR3 reads CSTGVGETQYF. The DNA for the CDR3 is TGCTCTACCGGGGTGGGTGAGACCCAGTACTTC.

The CDR3 sequence is CASSFSSYEQYF. Here the CDR3 DNA reads TGTGCCAGCAGCTTTTCTAGCTACGAGCAGTACTTC. The chain links TRBV11-2 to TRBJ2-7; D call uncertain. This CDR3 comprises 12 residues. Per the germline V gene, CDR1 is SGHAT and CDR2 is FQNNGV. With 3 bases removed from V and 3 bases from J, the gap between germline ends came to 6 bases. The complete variable domain, with remaining parts taken from reference TRBV11-2 and TRBJ2-7, reads EAGVAQSPRYKIIEKRQSVAFWCNPISGHATLYWYQQILGQGPKLLIQFQNNGVVDDSQLPKDRFSAERLKGVDSTLKIQPAKLEDSAVYLCASSFSSYEQYFGPGTRLTVT.

This chain connects TRBV29-1 to TRBJ2-3, with 11 bases fitting TRBD2. Germline lookup yields CDR1 SQVTM and CDR2 ANQGSEA. V lost 8 bases, J lost 2 bases, and 6 bases stayed unmatched. The CDR3 consists of 14 residues. The CDR3 bases are TGCAGCTCCGGGACTAGCGGACTCACAGATACGCAGTATTTT. It encodes CSSGTSGLTDTQYF.

The genes are TRBV19 and TRBJ2-5; TRBD2 aligns across 12 bases. J gave up 3 bases and V 1 base, and 9 bases lay outside the gene matches. Germline V CDR1 and CDR2: LNHDA, SQIVND (reference sequence). CDR3 size: 18 residues. The chain's CDR3 is CASSIAPTSGRWEETQYF. In DNA, the CDR3 is TGTGCCAGTAGTATAGCCCCGACTAGCGGGAGATGGGAAGAGACCCAGTACTTC.

The chain employs TRBV19 and TRBJ2-7; D remains ambiguous. This CDR3 spans 13 amino acids. The V end lost 5 bases, the J end lost 0 bases, and 8 bases lay between the germline ends. Germline lookup yields CDR1 LNHDA and CDR2 SQIVND (reference sequence). DNA of the CDR3: TGTGCCAGTAGTTCACTCCACTCCTACGAGCAGTACTTC. This translates into CASSSLHSYEQYF.

The chain joins TRBV9 to TRBJ2-3, with 9 bases matching TRBD2. Per germline, CDR1 SGDLS and CDR2 YYNGEE. The CDR3 contains 15 residues. The V segment lost 0 bases and the J segment 4 bases; nucleotides outside the gene matches: 3. As DNA, the CDR3 is TGTGCCAGCAGCGTAGCGGCTAGCGGGGCAGATACGCAGTATTTT. Protein sequence: CASSVAASGADTQYF. The variable domain in full, completed from reference TRBV9 and TRBJ2-3, reads DSGVTQTPKHLITATGQRVTLRCSPRSGDLSVYWYQQSLDQGLQFLIQYYNGEERAKGNILERFSAQQFPDLHSELNLSSLELGDSALYFCASSVAASGADTQYFGPGTRLTVL.

This clone has more than one count but fewer than ten. The CDR3 bases are TGTGCCAGCAGTTTAGGGGGCGAGGCTGAAAAACTGTTTTTT. Translation: CASSLGGEAEKLFF. The chain couples TRBV27 to TRBJ1-4; a possible D gene is TRBD1 (6 bases). Germline V gene lookup returns CDR1 MNHEY and CDR2 SMNVEV (reference sequence). Trimming stripped 2 bases from V and 7 bases from J, with 11 bases between. The length of the CDR3 is 14 residues. The variable domain in full, completed from reference TRBV27 and TRBJ1-4, reads EAQVTQNPRYLITVTGKKLTVTCSQNMNHEYMSWYRQDPGLGLRQIYYSMNVEVTDKGDVPEGYKVSRKEKRNFPLILESPSPNQTSLYFCASSLGGEAEKLFFGSGTQLSVL.

The chain combines TRBV28 with TRBJ2-2, with 9 bases identical to TRBD2. Germline values: CDR1 MDHEN, CDR2 SYDVKM. Trimming removed 6 bases from V and 5 bases from J; junction bases left unmatched: 4. The CDR3 consists of 14 residues. CDR3 amino acids: CASRRSGSTGELFF. The CDR3 DNA reads TGTGCCAGCAGACGTAGCGGGAGTACCGGGGAGCTGTTTTTT.

J is TRBJ1-3 and V is TRBV19; D is perhaps TRBD1 (5 bases). V lost 5 bases, J lost 10 bases, and 12 bases lay in between. CDR3 length: 12 amino acids. Looked up from germline, CDR1 is LNHDA and CDR2 is SQIVND (reference sequence). The CDR3 loop reads CASSQDSPTIYF. CDR3 in DNA: TGTGCCAGTAGTCAAGACAGTCCTACCATATATTTT.

The rearrangement links TRBV19 to TRBJ2-4, with TRBD1 matching 8 bases. The CDR3 spans 16 residues. Per germline, CDR1 LNHDA and CDR2 SQIVND (reference sequence). The V gene end was trimmed by 3 bases and the J gene end by 7 bases; junction bases not matched to a gene: 11. The CDR3 DNA sequence: TGTGCCAGTAGTATTCGAAGACAGGGGCGCCGTAACATTCAGTACTTC. Translation gives CASSIRRQGRRNIQYF.

The chain has TRBV30 and TRBJ1-5, with TRBD1 as a possible D gene (6 bases). The CDR3 has 14 residues. Germline V gene data show CDR1 as GTSNPN and CDR2 as SVGIG (reference sequence). The V end was cut by 2 bases, the J end by 9 bases, with 17 bases between. The CDR3 nucleotides are TGTGCCTGGAGTTTAGAAGGGGGTTTTGGGCCCCAGCATTTT. This sequence encodes CAWSLEGGFGPQHF.

This rearrangement joins TRBV7-3 to TRBJ2-1; 9 nucleotides agree with TRBD2. Germline lookup yields CDR1 SGHTA and CDR2 FQGTGA. The CDR3 extends over 15 amino acids. Trimming removed 2 bases from V and 2 bases from J; junction bases left unmatched: 1. CDR3 sequence: CASSLAGGPYNEQFF. Written as DNA, the CDR3 is TGTGCCAGCAGCTTAGCGGGAGGGCCCTACAATGAGCAGTTCTTC.

This clone appeared once. The rearrangement links TRBV7-9 to TRBJ2-7; 9 bases are shared with TRBD2. This CDR3 region has 16 residues. V lost 5 bases and J lost 2; bases outside the gene matches: 10. Germline V gene data show CDR1 as SEHNR and CDR2 as FQNEAQ (reference sequence). DNA of the CDR3: TGTGCCAGCAGCAACAATTTAGCGGGAGTTACCTACGAGCAGTACTTC. Translation: CASSNNLAGVTYEQYF.

This chain links TRBV14 with TRBJ1-2; D is ambiguous. The length of the CDR3 is 13 residues. V shed 0 bases and J shed 5 bases, with 7 bases lying between them. CDR1 SGHDN and CDR2 FVKESK come from the germline V gene. CDR3 DNA: TGTGCCAGCAGCCAAGATATACGGTATGGCTACACCTTC. It specifies CASSQDIRYGYTF.

This clone was seen just once. The rearrangement uses TRBV28 and TRBJ1-2, with D hard to call. V lost 4 bases and J 8 bases, leaving 5 bases between the germline ends. The CDR3 runs to 10 residues. Germline CDR1 reads MDHEN; CDR2 reads SYDVKM. This chain's CDR3 is CASSSGGYTF. CDR3 sequence (DNA): TGTGCCAGCAGTTCGGGGGGCTACACCTTC.

This clone was counted once. The chain links TRBV5-4 to TRBJ2-7; D is unclear. The CDR3 is made up of 15 amino acids. Germline CDR1 reads SGHNT; CDR2 reads YYREEE (reference sequence). Between the trimmed V and J ends, which lost 1 base and 1 base, there was a span of 12 bases. CDR3 DNA: TGTGCCAGCAGCTTGTCGGGTGGTTGGTCCTACGAGCAGTACTTC. Amino acids: CASSLSGGWSYEQYF.

J is TRBJ2-7 and V is TRBV28; possible D gene TRBD2, 6 bases. This CDR3 spans 16 amino acids. V was trimmed by 5 bases and J by 5 bases, leaving 22 bases between them. The germline CDR1 and CDR2 sequences are MDHEN and SYDVKM. The CDR3: CASSPRDFPPRDEQYF. For the CDR3, the DNA is TGTGCCAGCAGTCCCAGGGACTTCCCCCCTCGGGACGAGCAGTACTTC.

This clone was observed a few times. The V gene is TRBV5-6, the J gene TRBJ2-1; D is possibly TRBD1 (6 bases). The germline V gene has CDR1 SGHDT and CDR2 YYEEEE. The CDR3 length is 15 residues. V shed 1 base and J shed 5 bases, with 13 bases lying between them. DNA for the CDR3: TGTGCCAGCAGCTTGAGCAGGGGTAGTCACAATGAGCAGTTCTTC. Amino acid sequence: CASSLSRGSHNEQFF.

This chain joins TRBV6-5 and TRBJ1-3; 7 positions match TRBD1. Trimming at V came to 5 bases and at J to 8 bases, leaving 12 bases not matched to a gene. CDR1 MNHEY and CDR2 SVGAGI come from the germline V gene. The CDR3 has 15 amino acids. The CDR3: CASSRATGPPDTIYF. In nucleotides, the CDR3 is TGTGCCAGCAGTCGGGCGACAGGGCCCCCAGACACCATATATTTT.

The chain recombines TRBV11-3 with TRBJ2-7; tentatively, D is TRBD2 (5 bases). Trimming removed 5 bases from V and 3 bases from J, with 11 bases in between. Germline values: CDR1 SGHNT, CDR2 YENEEA. This CDR3 spans 13 amino acids. The CDR3 nucleotides read TGTGCCAGCAGCCCCGAGGGCGGCTACGAGCAGTACTTC. Residues: CASSPEGGYEQYF.